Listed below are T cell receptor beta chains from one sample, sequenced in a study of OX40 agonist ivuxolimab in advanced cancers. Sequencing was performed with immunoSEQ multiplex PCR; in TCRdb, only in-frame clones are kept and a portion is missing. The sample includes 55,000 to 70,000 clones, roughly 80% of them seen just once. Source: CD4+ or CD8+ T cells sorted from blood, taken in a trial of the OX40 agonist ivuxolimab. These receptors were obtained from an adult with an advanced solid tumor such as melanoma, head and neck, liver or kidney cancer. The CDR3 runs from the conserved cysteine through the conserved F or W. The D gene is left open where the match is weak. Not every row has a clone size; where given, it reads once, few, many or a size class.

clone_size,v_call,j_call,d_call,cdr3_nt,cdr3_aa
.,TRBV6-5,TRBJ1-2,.,TGTGCCAGCAGTTACTCGAGCCTGGGCGGCTACACCTTC,CASSYSSLGGYTF
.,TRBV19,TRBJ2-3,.,TGTGCCAGTAGTATCGGGCAGGTCACAGATACGCAGTATTTT,CASSIGQVTDTQYF
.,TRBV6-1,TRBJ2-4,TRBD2,TGTGCCAGCAGTGACATAGGACTAGCGGTAGCCAAAAACATTCAGTACTTC,CASSDIGLAVAKNIQYF
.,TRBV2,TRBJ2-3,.,TGTGCCAGCAGCCCTACGGGGAGTCCCTGGGATACGCAGTATTTT,CASSPTGSPWDTQYF
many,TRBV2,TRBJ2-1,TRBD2,TGTGCCAGCAGCGGACTAGCCGGGGGTGAGCAGTTCTTC,CASSGLAGGEQFF
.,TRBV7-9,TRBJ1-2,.,TGTGCCAGCAGCTTCGGGGCAGGGTACAACTATGGCTACACCTTC,CASSFGAGYNYGYTF
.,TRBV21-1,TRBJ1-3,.,TGTGCCAGCAGCAAAGCGGGCAGGGTAAAGACTGGAAACACCATATATTTT,CASSKAGRVKTGNTIYF
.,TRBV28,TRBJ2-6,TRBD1,TGTGCCAGCAGTACCGGGACAGGGGACTCTGGGGCCAACGTCCTGACTTTC,CASSTGTGDSGANVLTF
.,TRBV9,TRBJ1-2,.,TGTGCCAGCAGCGTAGGCGCGGATTCTAACTATGGCTACACCTTC,CASSVGADSNYGYTF
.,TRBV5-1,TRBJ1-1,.,TGCGCCAGCAGCTTAAGGGAATGGGACACTGAAGCTTTCTTT,CASSLREWDTEAFF